The 8 T cell receptor beta chains in this list originate from one sample, sequenced in a study of blood T cell repertoires in COVID-19. The protocol was immunoSEQ multiplex PCR, while the TCRdb copy is restricted to in-frame clones and leaves out a portion. Counted here are around 110,000 clones, 70% to 85% occurring once; the ten biggest clones make up roughly 4.3%. Sequencing was carried out using peripheral blood. These receptors were obtained from a woman in her seventies with acute or convalescent COVID-19.

This clone was counted a few times. The rearrangement uses TRBV14 and TRBJ1-2, with no clear D. V was cut by 0 bases and J by 6 bases, with 17 bases left in between. The CDR3 extends over 16 amino acids. From germline, CDR1 is SGHDN and CDR2 FVKESK. CDR3 nucleotide sequence: TGTGCCAGCAGCCAAGATCCTAGAAAACGGCGTGATGGCTACACCTTC. Its protein product is CASSQDPRKRRDGYTF.

This chain links TRBV5-1 with TRBJ1-2; 10 nucleotides align to TRBD1. Germline CDR1 is SGHRS and CDR2 is YFSETQ. The CDR3 runs to 14 residues. The V gene end was trimmed by 0 bases and the J gene end by 6 bases; junction bases not matched to a gene: 2. The chain's CDR3 is CASSLGQGADGYTF. The DNA of the CDR3 is TGCGCCAGCAGCTTGGGACAGGGGGCGGATGGCTACACCTTC.

This clone was seen a handful of times. The chain links TRBV6-1 to TRBJ1-6, with 7 bases lining up with TRBD1. V trimming: 4 bases; J trimming: 7 bases; junction bases outside the gene matches: 16. The CDR3 has 18 amino acids. Germline V gene sequence: CDR1 MNHNS, CDR2 SASEGT. The CDR3 here is CASSGTLRDRLPNSPLHF. The DNA of the CDR3 is TGTGCCAGCAGTGGGACGCTAAGGGACAGACTCCCAAATTCACCCCTCCACTTT.

The CDR3 DNA is TGTGCCAGCAGCCCGGGGGGCCTCGGTTACAATGAGCAGTTCTTC. Translating gives CASSPGGLGYNEQFF. This rearrangement joins TRBV5-4 to TRBJ2-1, with D perhaps matching TRBD2 (7 bases). Germline assignment: CDR1 SGHNT and CDR2 YYREEE (reference sequence). Trimming took off 4 bases at V and 4 bases at J, with 15 bases between the two ends. The CDR3 totals 15 residues.

The chain has TRBV2 and TRBJ2-3, with D unresolved. Looked up from germline, CDR1 is SNHLY and CDR2 is FYNNEI. V gave up 8 bases and J gave up 4 bases, with 4 bases separating them. CDR3 size: 10 residues. Here the CDR3 DNA reads TGTGCCAGCCAGGCAGATACGCAGTATTTT. Its protein is CASQADTQYF.

This chain joins TRBV6-2 or TRBV6-3 and TRBJ1-1, with TRBD1 matching over 9 bases. V was pared by 6 bases and J by 3 bases, with 8 bases of the junction left unmatched. CDR1 and CDR2 (germline): MNHEY, SVGEGT. The CDR3 has 15 residues. The CDR3 protein is CASSLGQGLDTEAFF. The DNA for the CDR3 is TGTGCCAGCAGCCTCGGACAGGGGTTGGACACTGAAGCTTTCTTT.

This rearrangement joins TRBV19 to TRBJ2-3; no firm D call. V gave up 7 bases and J gave up 2 bases, with 7 bases separating them. Germline V gene sequence: CDR1 LNHDA, CDR2 SQIVND (reference sequence). This CDR3 region has 12 residues. CDR3 in amino acids: CASNSHTDTQYF. The CDR3, as DNA: TGTGCCAGTAATTCCCACACAGATACGCAGTATTTT.

This chain joins TRBV19 and TRBJ1-1; D unclear. Germline-derived CDR1 and CDR2 are LNHDA and SQIVND (reference sequence). V lost 6 bases, J lost 7 bases, and 9 bases lay in between. This CDR3 region has 11 residues. Here the CDR3 reads CASRRVGEAFF. The CDR3 DNA reads as TGTGCCAGTAGAAGAGTTGGTGAAGCTTTCTTT.